This T cell receptor beta chain derives from a study of T cells in Graves' hyperthyroidism and ophthalmopathy. Findings and limits, study-wide: Ophthalmopathy, which appeared later, was predicted by the model a median 6.5 months before onset.

Patients showing uncontrolled infection, other autoimmune disease, pregnancy or lactation were ineligible. Diagnoses rested on clinical symptoms, serum thyroxine and TRAb, thyroid ultrasound and orbital computed tomography. This clonotype was detected many times. Its antigen is undetermined. Germline lookup yields CDR1 MNHNS and CDR2 SASEGT. This CDR3 contains 14 residues. Trimming removed 5 bases from V and 2 bases from J; junction bases left unmatched: 4. There were TCR beta CDR3 regions amplified from RNA transcripts. The TCR CDR3 first-round RT-PCR relied on the HTBI primer set. Each CDR3 protein gets one entry after TCRdb re-called the multiplex PCR reads with MiXCR. The repertoire holds 350,000 to 450,000 distinct CDR3 sequences, with approximately 17% as singletons.

The receptor was derived from a woman aged 25-40 years with Graves' hyperthyroidism that later progressed to Graves' ophthalmopathy. The V and J genes are TRBV6-1 and TRBJ2-7, with TRBD2 identical over 9 bases. The sequencing input was blood. The DNA of the CDR3 is TGTGCCAGCAGTAATAGCGGGGGACCCTACGAGCAGTACTTC. Encoded protein: CASSNSGGPYEQYF.